The next 28 T cell receptor beta chains were all read from a single sample in a study of blood T cell repertoires in COVID-19. Data came from immunoSEQ multiplex PCR; TCRdb stores just in-frame clones and leaves some out. The sample records some 74,000 clones, 65% to 90% being singletons. Sequenced sample: peripheral blood. The origin of the receptors is an elderly man with acute or convalescent COVID-19.

CDR3 nucleotides: TGTGCCAGCAGGACACTCACGAACACTGAAGCTTTCTTT. Translated, it gives CASRTLTNTEAFF. J is TRBJ1-1 and V is TRBV19; D perhaps matches TRBD1 (5 bases). The V and J ends lost 9 bases and 1 base respectively, with 12 bases between them. The CDR3 loop spans 13 amino acids. Germline V gene data show CDR1 as LNHDA and CDR2 as SQIVND (reference sequence).

This clone was recorded a few times. J is TRBJ1-2 and V is TRBV18; 7 bases line up with TRBD1. The J segment lost 6 bases and the V segment lost 3 bases, leaving 16 bases of the junction unmatched. CDR3 length: 17 amino acids. CDR1 and CDR2 (germline): KGHSH, LQKENI. In nucleotides, the CDR3 is TGTGCCAGCTCACCCTCTCTCGGGACAGTCAAAAGGGATGGCTACACCTTC. The encoded protein is CASSPSLGTVKRDGYTF.

V is TRBV2 and J is TRBJ1-6; 9 bases agree with TRBD1. In germline, CDR1 is SNHLY, CDR2 FYNNEI. This CDR3 is built from 15 residues. The junction had 5 bases not matched to a gene; V was cut back by 6 bases and J by 5 bases. The CDR3 sequence is CASRGQGLNNSPLHF. The CDR3 coding sequence is TGTGCCAGCAGGGGACAGGGCCTAAATAATTCACCCCTCCACTTT.

The rearrangement links TRBV5-6 to TRBJ2-3, with 7 positions matching TRBD1. J gave up 1 base and V 4 bases, and 9 bases lay outside the gene matches. The CDR3 has 16 residues. CDR1 SGHDT and CDR2 YYEEEE come from the germline V gene. CDR3 residues: CASSIYRGAGTDTQYF. CDR3 bases: TGTGCCAGCAGCATCTACAGGGGTGCTGGCACAGATACGCAGTATTTT.

The V and J genes are TRBV6-2 or TRBV6-3 and TRBJ2-5; 7 nucleotides agree with TRBD2. Trimming took 2 bases from V and 5 from J; bases not matched to a gene: 8. The CDR3 is 15 residues long. The germline V gene has CDR1 MNHEY and CDR2 SVGEGT. The CDR3 here is CASSYGAGEQETQYF. The CDR3 DNA reads TGTGCCAGCAGTTACGGCGCGGGAGAGCAGGAGACCCAGTACTTC.

The chain recombines TRBV29-1 with TRBJ2-1; a possible D gene is TRBD1 (6 bases). V was pared by 4 bases and J by 4 bases, with 17 bases between. The CDR3 is made up of 15 amino acids. The germline CDR1 and CDR2 sequences are SQVTM and ANQGSEA. CDR3 residues: CSVGGPSRAYNEQFF. The CDR3 DNA follows: TGCAGCGTTGGGGGGCCTTCAAGGGCATACAATGAGCAGTTCTTC.

The chain employs TRBV2 and TRBJ1-6; 9 bases map to TRBD1. The CDR3 runs 18 residues. Germline V lookup: CDR1 SNHLY, CDR2 FYNNEI. With 4 bases clipped from V and 6 bases from J, the junction kept 13 bases outside the gene matches. Written as DNA, the CDR3 is TGTGCCAGCAGTGTGGGGACAGGGAGCCGGACACGTAATTCACCCCTCCACTTT. It specifies CASSVGTGSRTRNSPLHF.

As regards this clone: The sample contains more than one DNA sequence encoding this CDR3. The chain joins TRBV28 to TRBJ1-2, with a possible D match to TRBD1 (5 bases). This CDR3 spans 13 amino acids. V dropped 6 bases and J dropped 5 bases, with 13 bases sitting between them. CDR1 MDHEN and CDR2 SYDVKM come from the germline V gene. In nucleotides, the CDR3 is TGTGCCAGCAGACCCTCCGGGGGGTATGGCTACACCTTC. Protein sequence: CASRPSGGYGYTF.

V usage is TRBV29-1 and J usage is TRBJ1-2, with D unclear. There are 12 residues in the CDR3. The V gene lost 3 bases and the J gene lost 3 bases, with 8 bases spanning the gap. CDR1 is SQVTM, CDR2 ANQGSEA, per germline. In nucleotides, the CDR3 is TGCAGCGTTGATTGGGCAGACTATGGCTACACCTTC. It specifies CSVDWADYGYTF.

The chain combines TRBV29-1 with TRBJ2-2, with 10 bases fitting TRBD1. With V trimmed by 5 bases and J by 7 bases, 16 bases remained unmatched. Germline CDR1 reads SQVTM; CDR2 reads ANQGSEA. CDR3 size: 17 residues. CDR3 loop: CSVWDRTGQGLGGELFF. The CDR3 DNA sequence: TGCAGCGTTTGGGACCGCACGGGACAGGGGTTGGGCGGGGAGCTGTTTTTT.

V usage is TRBV28 and J usage is TRBJ1-3; TRBD1 might be the D (5 bases). Germline assignment: CDR1 MDHEN and CDR2 SYDVKM. V lost 3 bases and J lost 4, with 10 bases in between. The CDR3 sequence is 14 residues long. CDR3 in DNA: TGTGCCAGCAGTTTCAGGGCGTCAGGAAACACCATATATTTT. This translates into CASSFRASGNTIYF.

The chain combines TRBV6-2 or TRBV6-3 with TRBJ2-7; D might be TRBD1 (6 bases). The CDR3 is 16 residues long. CDR1 and CDR2 from the germline V gene are MNHEY and SVGEGT. Trimming took 6 bases from V and 0 from J, leaving 18 bases between them. The CDR3 is CASSRNSGTNSYEQYF. The DNA for the CDR3 is TGTGCCAGCAGCCGGAATTCCGGGACAAACTCCTACGAGCAGTACTTC.

The chain uses TRBV6-5 and TRBJ2-3; 10 bases line up with TRBD1. Germline V gene sequence: CDR1 MNHEY, CDR2 SVGAGI. The J segment lost 0 bases and the V segment lost 2 bases, leaving 2 bases of the junction unmatched. This CDR3 contains 16 residues. This chain's CDR3 is CASSYGTGASTDTQYF. CDR3 sequence (DNA): TGTGCCAGCAGTTACGGGACAGGGGCTAGCACAGATACGCAGTATTTT.

The CDR3 here is CASSWAGRGQPQHF. The CDR3 DNA follows: TGTGCCAGCAGCTGGGCAGGGAGGGGTCAGCCCCAGCATTTT. The chain has TRBV7-3 and TRBJ1-5; D might be TRBD1 (5 bases). V dropped 4 bases and J dropped 6 bases, with 13 bases sitting between them. Germline-derived CDR1 and CDR2 are SGHTA and FQGTGA. The CDR3 spans 14 residues.

In this sample, this clone turned up a few times. The rearrangement joins TRBV18 to TRBJ1-1, with D unresolved. Germline V gene lookup returns CDR1 KGHSH and CDR2 LQKENI. This CDR3 is built from 14 residues. V was cut by 3 bases and J by 6 bases, with 14 bases left in between. DNA for the CDR3: TGTGCCAGCTCACCTGAACGCGTCTCACCTGAAGCTTTCTTT. This translates into CASSPERVSPEAFF.

The genes are TRBV7-2 and TRBJ1-6; D is possibly TRBD1 (5 bases). Trimming removed 5 bases at V and 8 bases at J, with 10 bases between. This CDR3 has 13 amino acids. Germline assignment: CDR1 SGHTA and CDR2 FQGNSA. CDR3 DNA sequence: TGTGCCAGCAGCCGCGGGGGGGATTCACCCCTCCACTTT. This codes for CASSRGGDSPLHF.

The chain is built from TRBV19 and TRBJ2-4; 10 bases align to TRBD1. Germline V CDR1 and CDR2: LNHDA, SQIVND (reference sequence). The trim removed 5 bases at V and 1 base at J, leaving 17 bases unmatched. The CDR3 is made up of 20 amino acids. CDR3 sequence: CASSPPLGTGVKRAKNIQYF. The CDR3 DNA reads as TGTGCCAGTAGTCCCCCCCTGGGGACAGGGGTTAAGAGGGCCAAAAACATTCAGTACTTC.

The V gene is TRBV7-2, the J gene TRBJ1-2, with 9 bases that match TRBD1. The CDR3 is 13 amino acids. Germline trimming cut 6 bases from V and 8 bases from J; bases unmatched to any gene: 7. CDR1 is SGHTA, CDR2 FQGNSA, per germline. This chain's CDR3 is CASSPGTGNGYTF. The CDR3 bases are TGTGCCAGCAGTCCCGGGACAGGGAACGGCTACACCTTC.

The chain uses TRBV15 and TRBJ1-1; D is unclear. Deletions cut 2 bases from V and 4 bases from J, with 8 bases between. Germline CDR1 is LNHNV and CDR2 is YYDKDF (reference sequence). CDR3 size: 13 residues. CDR3 in amino acids: CATSRSEGTEAFF. In DNA, the CDR3 is TGTGCCACCAGCAGATCGGAGGGCACTGAAGCTTTCTTT.

This clone was detected only a few times. The rearrangement joins TRBV13 to TRBJ2-1; the match to TRBD1 covers 10 bases. V gave up 0 bases and J gave up 3 bases; unmatched junction bases: 11. The CDR3 loop spans 19 amino acids. Germline CDR1 and CDR2: PRHDT and FYEKMQ (reference sequence). CDR3: CASSLGGSSGQGFYNEQFF. In DNA, the CDR3 is TGTGCCAGCAGCTTAGGAGGGAGTTCGGGACAGGGGTTCTACAATGAGCAGTTCTTC.

The chain couples TRBV19 to TRBJ1-2, with D possibly being TRBD1 (5 bases). CDR1 and CDR2 (germline): LNHDA, SQIVND (reference sequence). V gave up 5 bases and J gave up 3 bases, with 13 bases separating them. This CDR3 is 14 amino acids long. The CDR3 loop is CASSPLQGDYGYTF. The CDR3 nucleotides read TGTGCCAGTAGTCCCCTCCAGGGTGACTATGGCTACACCTTC.

This chain uses TRBV2 with TRBJ1-1, with D possibly TRBD1 on 6 matching bases. Germline V gene lookup returns CDR1 SNHLY and CDR2 FYNNEI. The CDR3 runs 13 residues. Trimming pared 7 bases from V and 2 bases from J, leaving 11 bases between. The CDR3 nucleotides read TGTGCCAGCAACCAACAGGGAAACACTGAAGCTTTCTTT. Translation gives CASNQQGNTEAFF.

This rearrangement joins TRBV7-6 to TRBJ2-4; a weak D match, TRBD1 (6 bases). V lost 0 bases and J lost 7, with 16 bases in between. This CDR3 spans 16 amino acids. CDR1 and CDR2 (germline): SGHVS, FNYEAQ. The CDR3 protein is CASSLAGRGAQNIQYF. The CDR3 coding sequence is TGTGCCAGCAGCTTAGCGGGCAGGGGAGCGCAGAACATTCAGTACTTC. Supplemented by reference TRBV7-6 and TRBJ2-4, the full variable domain reads GAGVSQSPRYKVTKRGQDVALRCDPISGHVSLYWYRQALGQGPEFLTYFNYEAQQDKSGLPNDRFSAERPEGSISTLTIQRTEQRDSAMYRCASSLAGRGAQNIQYFGAGTRLSVL.

This clone has ten or more counts. This chain uses TRBV5-1 with TRBJ2-3; a possible D gene is TRBD1 (5 bases). CDR1 SGHRS and CDR2 YFSETQ come from the germline V gene. The CDR3 is 14 residues long. V gave up 2 bases and J gave up 2 bases, with 9 bases separating them. The CDR3, as DNA: TGCGCCAGCAGCTTAAGACAGCCCACAGATACGCAGTATTTT. Amino acid sequence: CASSLRQPTDTQYF. Full variable domain (remainder filled in from reference TRBV5-1 and TRBJ2-3): KAGVTQTPRYLIKTRGQQVTLSCSPISGHRSVSWYQQTPGQGLQFLFEYFSETQRNKGNFPGRFSGRQFSNSRSEMNVSTLELGDSALYLCASSLRQPTDTQYFGPGTRLTVL.

The J gene is TRBJ1-4, the V gene TRBV28; weak D call: TRBD1 (6 bases). The CDR3 totals 17 residues. V gave up 5 bases and J gave up 0 bases, with 16 bases separating them. CDR1 MDHEN and CDR2 SYDVKM come from the germline V gene. The CDR3 loop is CASSPFGQLATNEKLFF. The CDR3 nucleotides read TGTGCCAGCAGTCCATTCGGACAGCTTGCAACTAATGAAAAACTGTTTTTT.

The V and J genes are TRBV7-3 and TRBJ2-2; D gene ambiguous. The CDR3 extends over 14 amino acids. Germline-derived CDR1 and CDR2 are SGHTA and FQGTGA. Between the trimmed V and J ends, which lost 1 base and 7 bases, there was a span of 10 bases. CDR3 sequence reads: CASSLSSVGGELFF. The CDR3 DNA reads TGTGCCAGCAGCTTAAGTTCCGTCGGCGGGGAGCTGTTTTTT.

This chain joins TRBV19 and TRBJ1-1, with 7 positions matching TRBD1. The CDR3 runs 13 residues. Germline CDR1 LNHDA, CDR2 SQIVND (reference sequence). The J segment lost 6 bases and the V segment lost 4 bases, leaving 5 bases of the junction unmatched. CDR3 loop: CASSSRTGAEAFF. In DNA form, the CDR3 reads TGTGCCAGTAGTAGCCGGACAGGCGCTGAAGCTTTCTTT.

This clone has only a few counts. The chain links TRBV28 to TRBJ1-5; possible D gene TRBD1, 5 bases. Germline lookup yields CDR1 MDHEN and CDR2 SYDVKM. With 6 bases removed from V and 0 bases from J, the gap between germline ends came to 15 bases. CDR3 length equals 16 residues. DNA for the CDR3: TGTGCCAGCAGGAACAACAGGTTTTATAGCAATCAGCCCCAGCATTTT. Its protein product is CASRNNRFYSNQPQHF.